This T cell receptor (beta chain) is from a study of cytomegalovirus exposure and HLA in healthy donors. Study-wide points: According to a later analysis, TCR clusters from the first cohort tended to co-occur in the 100 to 150 validation repertoires.

Clones were sequenced by immunoSEQ multiplex PCR, and TCRdb holds only the in-frame ones, with some missing. The data show hundreds of thousands of clones, 75% to 90% seen once. Points on this clone: The antigen remains undetermined.

The source material was PBMCs. This clonotype was obtained from a woman under 40 in good health and CMV-seropositive.

CDR3 bases: TGTGCCAGCAGCTTGGGGGGCCTCGTCTATGGCTACACCTTC. Its protein product is CASSLGGLVYGYTF. This chain connects TRBV5-6 to TRBJ1-2, with D maybe TRBD1 (5 bases). This CDR3 spans 14 amino acids. The V gene lost 0 bases and the J gene lost 4 bases, with 10 bases spanning the gap. Germline V gene lookup returns CDR1 SGHDT and CDR2 YYEEEE.